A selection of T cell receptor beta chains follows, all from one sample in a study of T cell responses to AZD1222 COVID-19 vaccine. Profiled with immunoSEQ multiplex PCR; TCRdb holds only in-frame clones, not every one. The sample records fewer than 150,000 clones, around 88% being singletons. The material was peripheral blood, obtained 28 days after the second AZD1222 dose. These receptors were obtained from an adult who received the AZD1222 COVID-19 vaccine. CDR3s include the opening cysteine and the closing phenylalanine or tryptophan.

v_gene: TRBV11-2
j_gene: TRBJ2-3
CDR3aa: CASTPPWSLAASTDTQYF

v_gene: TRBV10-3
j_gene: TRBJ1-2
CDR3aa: CAIRNTDGANYGYTF

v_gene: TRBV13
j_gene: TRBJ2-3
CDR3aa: CASSPRRRADTQYF

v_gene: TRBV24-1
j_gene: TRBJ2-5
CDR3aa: CATSDLRRDQETQYF

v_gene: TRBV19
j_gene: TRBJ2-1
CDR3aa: CASSTPGTDRKQFF

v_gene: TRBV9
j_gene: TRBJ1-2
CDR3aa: CASSLYSGLSPRGYTF

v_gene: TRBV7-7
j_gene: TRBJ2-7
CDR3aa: CASSLAAGDEQYF

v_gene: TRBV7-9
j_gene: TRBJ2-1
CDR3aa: CASSLNPNEQFF

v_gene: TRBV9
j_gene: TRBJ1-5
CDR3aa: CASSEGAYSNQPQHF

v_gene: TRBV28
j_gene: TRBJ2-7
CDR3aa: CASSLGGRPYEQYF

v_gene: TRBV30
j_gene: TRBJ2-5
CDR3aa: CAWSIIAPGRGKETQYF

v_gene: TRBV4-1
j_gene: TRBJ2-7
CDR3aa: CASSQEYRSSYEQYF

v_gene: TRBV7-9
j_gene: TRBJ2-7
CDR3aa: CASSPGTGGEQYF

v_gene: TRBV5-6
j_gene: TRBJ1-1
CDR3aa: CASSLTYSGAFF

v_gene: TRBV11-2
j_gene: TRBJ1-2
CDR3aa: CASTRTGGTDYGYTF

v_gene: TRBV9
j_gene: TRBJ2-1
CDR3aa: CASSALGAYVSYNEQFF

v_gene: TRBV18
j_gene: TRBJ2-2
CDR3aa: CASSDQGNTGELFF

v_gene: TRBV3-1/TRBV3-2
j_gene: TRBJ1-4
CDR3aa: CASSTSPVAREKLFF

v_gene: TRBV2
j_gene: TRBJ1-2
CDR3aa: CASSATGGAWYGYTF

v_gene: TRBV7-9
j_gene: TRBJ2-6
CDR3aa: CASSFIKTGANVLTF

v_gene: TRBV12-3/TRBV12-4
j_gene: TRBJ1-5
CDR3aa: CASRLRDQPQHF

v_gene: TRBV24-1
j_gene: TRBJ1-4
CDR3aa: CATSDSTGPPNEKLFF

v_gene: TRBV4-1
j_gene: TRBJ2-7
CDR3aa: CASSLLTGTEISYEQYF

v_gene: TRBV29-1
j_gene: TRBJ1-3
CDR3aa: CSVDHSDRAGNTIYF

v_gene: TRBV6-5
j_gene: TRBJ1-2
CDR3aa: CASSWGESSYGYTF

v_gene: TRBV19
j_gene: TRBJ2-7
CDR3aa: CASRRTSGAYEQYF

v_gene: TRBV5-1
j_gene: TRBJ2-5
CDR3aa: CASSPDRELETQYF

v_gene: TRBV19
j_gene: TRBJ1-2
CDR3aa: CGGYSNYGYTF

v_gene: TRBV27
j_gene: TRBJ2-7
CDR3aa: CASSPKQGIPYEQYF

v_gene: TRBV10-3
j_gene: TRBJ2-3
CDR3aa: CAISQPGTDTQYF

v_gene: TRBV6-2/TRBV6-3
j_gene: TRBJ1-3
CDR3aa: CASSPGDHSGNTIYF

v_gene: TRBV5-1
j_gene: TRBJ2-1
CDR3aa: CASGRGGGADEQFF

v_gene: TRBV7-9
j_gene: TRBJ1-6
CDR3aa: CASSPQASSYNSPLHF

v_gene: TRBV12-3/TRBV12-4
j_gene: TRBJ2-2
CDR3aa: CASSSANTGELFF

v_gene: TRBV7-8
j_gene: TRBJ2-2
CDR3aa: CASSPTRTGVTGELFF

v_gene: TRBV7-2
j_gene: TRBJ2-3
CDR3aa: CASRGGRSSTDTQYF

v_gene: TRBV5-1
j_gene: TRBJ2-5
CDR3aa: CASSLIGGTETQYF

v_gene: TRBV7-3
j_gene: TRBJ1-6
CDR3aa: CASSLAGVNSPLHF

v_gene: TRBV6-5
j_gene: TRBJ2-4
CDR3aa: CASTIDRPAKNIQYF

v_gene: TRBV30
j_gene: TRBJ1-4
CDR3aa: CAWSRQGADEKLFF

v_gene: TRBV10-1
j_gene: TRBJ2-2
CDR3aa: CASSLNTGELFF

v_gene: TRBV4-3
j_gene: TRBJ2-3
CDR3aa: CASSRVWSPFVADTQYF

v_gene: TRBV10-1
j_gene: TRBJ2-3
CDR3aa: CASSEWGESTDTQYF

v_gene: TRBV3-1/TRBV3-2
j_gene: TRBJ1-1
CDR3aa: CASSHGQGWAFF

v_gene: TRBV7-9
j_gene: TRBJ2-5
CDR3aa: CASSLDRQETQYF

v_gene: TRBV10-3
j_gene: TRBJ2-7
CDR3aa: CAIEDSSTYEQYF

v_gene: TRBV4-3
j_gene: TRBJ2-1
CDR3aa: CASSRELAGINEQFF

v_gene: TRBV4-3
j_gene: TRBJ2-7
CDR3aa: CASSQFWRTSVSYEQYF

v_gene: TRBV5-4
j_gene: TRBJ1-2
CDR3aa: CASSLRDNRGYTF

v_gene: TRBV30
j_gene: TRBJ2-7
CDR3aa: CAWSLGSEQYF

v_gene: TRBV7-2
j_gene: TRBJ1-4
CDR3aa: CASSSQPGQSNEKLFF

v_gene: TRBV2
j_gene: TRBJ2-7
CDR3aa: CASTGRLAVFYEQYF

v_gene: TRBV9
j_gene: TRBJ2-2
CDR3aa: CASSVGGGTGELFF

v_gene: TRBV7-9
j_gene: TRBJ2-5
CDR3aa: CASSFGSGGPGPAWETQYF

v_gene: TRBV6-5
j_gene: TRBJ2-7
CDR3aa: CASNSGVSSYEQYF

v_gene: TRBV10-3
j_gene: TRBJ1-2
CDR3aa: CAISGLSGDSYTF

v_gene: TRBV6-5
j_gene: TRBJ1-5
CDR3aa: CASSHRGNQPQHF

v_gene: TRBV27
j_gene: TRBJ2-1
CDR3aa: CASSLSEGVKSDPGQFF